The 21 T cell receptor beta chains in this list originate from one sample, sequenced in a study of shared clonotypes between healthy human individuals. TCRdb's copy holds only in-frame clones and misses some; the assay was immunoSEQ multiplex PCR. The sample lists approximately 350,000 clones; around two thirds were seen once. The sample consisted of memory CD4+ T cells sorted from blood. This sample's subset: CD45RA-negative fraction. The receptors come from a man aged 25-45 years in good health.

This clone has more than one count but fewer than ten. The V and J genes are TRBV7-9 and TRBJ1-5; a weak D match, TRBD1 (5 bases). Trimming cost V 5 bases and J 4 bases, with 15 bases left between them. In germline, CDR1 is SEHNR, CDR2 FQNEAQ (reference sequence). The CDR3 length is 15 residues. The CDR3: CASSPVGGKNQPQHF. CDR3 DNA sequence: TGTGCCAGCAGCCCGGTTGGGGGGAAAAATCAGCCCCAGCATTTT.

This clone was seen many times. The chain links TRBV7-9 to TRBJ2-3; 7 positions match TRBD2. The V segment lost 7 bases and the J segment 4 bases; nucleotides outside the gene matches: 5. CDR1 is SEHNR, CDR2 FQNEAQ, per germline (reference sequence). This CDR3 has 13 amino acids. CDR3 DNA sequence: TGTGCCAGCACCCCGGGAGGATCAGATACGCAGTATTTT. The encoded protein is CASTPGGSDTQYF.

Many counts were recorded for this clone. The CDR3 here is CASSLWGMGSYNEQFF. CDR3 in DNA: TGTGCCAGCAGCCTTTGGGGGATGGGCTCCTACAATGAGCAGTTCTTC. V gene TRBV7-9 combines with J gene TRBJ2-1; D may match TRBD1 or TRBD2 (5 bases each). Trimming cost V 5 bases and J 0 bases, with 14 bases left between them. CDR1 and CDR2 from the germline V gene are SEHNR and FQNEAQ (reference sequence). CDR3 length: 16 residues.

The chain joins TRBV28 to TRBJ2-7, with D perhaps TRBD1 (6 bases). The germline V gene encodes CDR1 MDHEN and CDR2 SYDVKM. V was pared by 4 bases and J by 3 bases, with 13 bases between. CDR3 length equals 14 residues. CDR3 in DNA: TGTGCCAGCAGTTCGATCGGCAGGGGCTACGAGCAGTACTTC. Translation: CASSSIGRGYEQYF.

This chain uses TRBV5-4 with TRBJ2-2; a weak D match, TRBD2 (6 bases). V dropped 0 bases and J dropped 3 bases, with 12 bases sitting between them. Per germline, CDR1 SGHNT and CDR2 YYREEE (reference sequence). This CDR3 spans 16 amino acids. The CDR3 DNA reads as TGTGCCAGCAGCTTGGCGGCGGGAAGGGACACCGGGGAGCTGTTTTTT. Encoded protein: CASSLAAGRDTGELFF.

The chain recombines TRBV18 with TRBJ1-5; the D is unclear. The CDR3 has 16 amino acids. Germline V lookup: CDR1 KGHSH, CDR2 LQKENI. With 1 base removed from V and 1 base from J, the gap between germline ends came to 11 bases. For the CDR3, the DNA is TGTGCCAGCTCACCACGCACAGTTGGAAGCAATCAGCCCCAGCATTTT. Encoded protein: CASSPRTVGSNQPQHF.

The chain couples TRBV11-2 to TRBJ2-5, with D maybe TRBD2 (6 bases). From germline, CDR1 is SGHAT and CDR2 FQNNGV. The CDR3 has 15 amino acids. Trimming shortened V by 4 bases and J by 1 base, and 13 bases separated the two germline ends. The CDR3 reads CASSWGERSQETQYF. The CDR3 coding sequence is TGTGCCAGCAGCTGGGGGGAGCGGTCCCAAGAGACCCAGTACTTC. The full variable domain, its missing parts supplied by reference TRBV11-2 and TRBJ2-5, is EAGVAQSPRYKIIEKRQSVAFWCNPISGHATLYWYQQILGQGPKLLIQFQNNGVVDDSQLPKDRFSAERLKGVDSTLKIQPAKLEDSAVYLCASSWGERSQETQYFGPGTRLLVL.

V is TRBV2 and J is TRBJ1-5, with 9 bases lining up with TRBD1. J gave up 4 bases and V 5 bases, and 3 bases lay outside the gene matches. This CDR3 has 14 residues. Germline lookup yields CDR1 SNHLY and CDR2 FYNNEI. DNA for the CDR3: TGTGCCAGCAGTTCACAGGGGGCAAATCAGCCCCAGCATTTT. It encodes CASSSQGANQPQHF.

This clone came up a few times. The CDR3 region is CASSLGSAGETQYF. CDR3 sequence (DNA): TGTGCCAGCAGCTTAGGGTCGGCAGGAGAGACCCAGTACTTC. This chain joins TRBV11-2 and TRBJ2-5; no reliable D call. Trimming shortened V by 1 base and J by 4 bases, and 10 bases separated the two germline ends. This CDR3 comprises 14 residues. Germline CDR1 SGHAT, CDR2 FQNNGV.

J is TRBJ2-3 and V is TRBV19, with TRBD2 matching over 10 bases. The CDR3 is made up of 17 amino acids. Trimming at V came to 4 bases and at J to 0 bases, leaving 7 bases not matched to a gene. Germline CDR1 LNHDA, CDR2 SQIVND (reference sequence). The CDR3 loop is CASSNPWTSGSTDTQYF. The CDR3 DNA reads TGTGCCAGTAGTAACCCCTGGACTAGCGGAAGCACAGATACGCAGTATTTT.

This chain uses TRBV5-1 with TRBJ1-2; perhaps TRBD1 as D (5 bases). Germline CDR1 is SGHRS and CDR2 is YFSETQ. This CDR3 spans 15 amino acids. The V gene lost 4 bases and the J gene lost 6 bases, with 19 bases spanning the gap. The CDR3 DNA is TGCGCCAGCAGCGTACAGGCCCGGGGAAGGGATGGCTACACCTTC. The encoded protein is CASSVQARGRDGYTF.

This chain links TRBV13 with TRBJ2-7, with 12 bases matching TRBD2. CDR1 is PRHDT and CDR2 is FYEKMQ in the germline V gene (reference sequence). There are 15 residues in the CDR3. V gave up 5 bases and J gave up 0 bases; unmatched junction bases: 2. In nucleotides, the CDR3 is TGTGCCAGCAGCCGGACTAGCGGGAACTCCTACGAGCAGTACTTC. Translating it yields CASSRTSGNSYEQYF.

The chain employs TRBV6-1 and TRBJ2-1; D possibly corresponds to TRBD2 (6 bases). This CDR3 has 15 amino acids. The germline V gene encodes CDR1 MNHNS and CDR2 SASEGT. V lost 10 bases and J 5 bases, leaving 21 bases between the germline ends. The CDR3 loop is CATPRRGDADNEQFF. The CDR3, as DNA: TGTGCCACCCCCCGGAGGGGAGATGCAGACAATGAGCAGTTCTTC.

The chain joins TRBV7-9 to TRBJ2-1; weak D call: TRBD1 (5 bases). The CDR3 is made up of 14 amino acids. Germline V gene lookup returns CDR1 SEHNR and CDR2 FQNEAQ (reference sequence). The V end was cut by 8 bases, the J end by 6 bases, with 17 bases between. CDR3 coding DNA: TGTGCCAGCGAAGTGGGGCAGGCCGCCAATGAGCAGTTCTTC. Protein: CASEVGQAANEQFF.

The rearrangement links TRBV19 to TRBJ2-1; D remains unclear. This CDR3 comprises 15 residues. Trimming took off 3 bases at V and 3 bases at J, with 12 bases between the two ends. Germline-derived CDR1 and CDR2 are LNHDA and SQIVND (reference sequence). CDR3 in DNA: TGTGCCAGTAGTATGGGCCCAGCGAACTACAATGAGCAGTTCTTC. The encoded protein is CASSMGPANYNEQFF.

The CDR3 sequence: CAGRRSSNSYNEQFF. DNA for the CDR3: TGTGCCGGGAGGCGCTCCTCAAATTCCTACAATGAGCAGTTCTTC. The chain uses TRBV6-1 and TRBJ2-1; D is perhaps TRBD2 (6 bases). CDR3 length: 15 amino acids. CDR1 is MNHNS, CDR2 SASEGT, per germline. Deletions cut 11 bases from V and 1 base from J, with 18 bases between.

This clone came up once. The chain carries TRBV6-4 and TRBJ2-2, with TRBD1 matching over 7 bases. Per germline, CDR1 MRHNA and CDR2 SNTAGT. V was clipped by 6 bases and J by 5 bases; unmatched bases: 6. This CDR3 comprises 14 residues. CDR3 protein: CASSPDRATGELFF. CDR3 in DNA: TGTGCCAGCAGCCCCGACAGGGCTACCGGGGAGCTGTTTTTT.

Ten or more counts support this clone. CDR3 loop: CASSQELNMNTEAFF. CDR3 bases: TGTGCCAGCAGCCAAGAACTCAACATGAACACTGAAGCTTTCTTT. V usage is TRBV14 and J usage is TRBJ1-1; D not resolved. The germline gives CDR1 SGHDN, CDR2 FVKESK. Trimming removed 0 bases from V and 0 bases from J, with 8 bases in between. The CDR3 has 15 residues.

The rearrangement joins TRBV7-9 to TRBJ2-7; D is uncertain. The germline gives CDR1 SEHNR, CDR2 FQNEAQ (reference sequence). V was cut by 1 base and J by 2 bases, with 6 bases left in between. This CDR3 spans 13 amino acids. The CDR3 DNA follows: TGTGCCAGCAGCTTAGAAACAGCCTACGAGCAGTACTTC. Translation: CASSLETAYEQYF. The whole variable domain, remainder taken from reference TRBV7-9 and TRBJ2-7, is DTGVSQNPRHKITKRGQNVTFRCDPISEHNRLYWYRQTLGQGPEFLTYFQNEAQLEKSRLLSDRFSAERPKGSFSTLEIQRTEQGDSAMYLCASSLETAYEQYFGPGTRLTVT.

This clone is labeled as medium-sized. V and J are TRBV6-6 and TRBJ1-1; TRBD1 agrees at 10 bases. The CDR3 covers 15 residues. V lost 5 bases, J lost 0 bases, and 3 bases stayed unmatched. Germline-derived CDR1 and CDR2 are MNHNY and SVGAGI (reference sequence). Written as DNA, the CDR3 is TGTGCCAGCAGTAGACAGGGGGCCTTGAACACTGAAGCTTTCTTT. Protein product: CASSRQGALNTEAFF.

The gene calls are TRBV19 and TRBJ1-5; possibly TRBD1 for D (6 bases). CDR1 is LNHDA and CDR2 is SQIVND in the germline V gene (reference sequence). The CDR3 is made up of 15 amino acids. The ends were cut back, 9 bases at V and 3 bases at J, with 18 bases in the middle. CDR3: CASLDPGVVNQPQHF. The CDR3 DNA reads TGTGCCAGCCTCGACCCAGGGGTGGTCAATCAGCCCCAGCATTTT.